These 5 T cell receptor beta chains share one sample of origin, sequenced in a study of T-cell memory formation after mild COVID-19. In TCRdb, the 5' RACE reads were re-called with MiXCR into one record per CDR3 protein. The sample yields 350,000 to 500,000 distinct CDR3 sequences, 20% to 30% seen once. The sequencing input was PBMCs or a T cell subset sorted from them (not recorded which). The source is an adult woman who had mild COVID-19 (a few samples of this study predate the infection). Cell type and time point are not known.

This clonotype was counted between two and nine times. The rearrangement uses TRBV24-1 and TRBJ2-1; D is possibly TRBD1 (6 bases). V lost 4 bases, J lost 5 bases, and 11 bases lay in between. Germline assignment: CDR1 KGHDR and CDR2 SFDVKD. There are 14 residues in the CDR3. DNA for the CDR3: TGTGCCACCAGTGACCTCGAGGGGGACAATGAGCAGTTCTTC. Translation: CATSDLEGDNEQFF.

The chain joins TRBV12-5 to TRBJ1-1, with a tentative D call TRBD1 (6 bases). V dropped 8 bases and J dropped 5 bases, with 12 bases sitting between them. The CDR3 has 12 amino acids. Looked up from germline, CDR1 is LGHNT and CDR2 is FRNRAP. The CDR3 spells CASSGEGTEAFF. DNA for the CDR3: TGTGCTAGTTCAGGGGAGGGGACTGAAGCTTTCTTT.

The CDR3 protein is CASSLVGLATNEQFF. In DNA form, the CDR3 reads TGTGCCAGCAGTTTGGTAGGACTAGCGACCAATGAGCAGTTCTTC. The chain couples TRBV12-3 or TRBV12-4 to TRBJ2-1, with 9 nucleotides matching TRBD2. V was pared by 3 bases and J by 6 bases, with 6 bases of the junction left unmatched. The CDR3 contains 15 residues.

The chain links TRBV20-1 to TRBJ2-6, with unresolved D. The CDR3 is 13 amino acids. The V and J ends lost 2 bases and 1 base respectively, with 3 bases between them. CDR1 is DFQATT and CDR2 is SNEGSKA in the germline V gene (reference sequence). This CDR3 reads CSARRSGANVLTF. Here the CDR3 DNA reads TGCAGTGCTAGAAGGTCTGGGGCCAACGTCCTGACTTTC.

The rearrangement uses TRBV9 and TRBJ2-1, with TRBD1 matching 7 bases. From germline, CDR1 is SGDLS and CDR2 YYNGEE. J gave up 1 base and V 4 bases, and 8 bases lay outside the gene matches. The CDR3 is made up of 16 amino acids. CDR3: CASSRIPTGSYNEQFF. CDR3 DNA: TGTGCCAGCAGCCGAATTCCGACAGGGTCCTACAATGAGCAGTTCTTC.